This note documents a single T cell receptor (beta chain) sequence. With 4 bases clipped from V and 5 bases from J, the junction kept 3 bases outside the gene matches. The CDR3 length is 13 residues. CDR1 and CDR2 (germline): SQVTM, ANQGSEA. This sample is part of a study of CD8 T cells in Susac syndrome. The authors negatively isolated CD8+ and CD4+ T cells and FACS-enriched TEMRA cells. Reverse transcription of 0.5 to 1 ug RNA used random hexamers. TCRdb called the immunoSEQ multiplex PCR reads again in MiXCR, with one record for every CDR3 protein. The top ten hold about 0.1% of the sample, which has about 110,000 distinct CDR3 sequences, roughly 96% seen once.

The sequencing input was CD4+ T cells from PBMCs. The sequence came from a human donor in good health. This chain uses TRBV29-1 with TRBJ2-5; 11 nucleotides line up with TRBD1. CDR3 nucleotides: TGCAGCGTTGGGACAGGGGGCCGGGAGACCCAGTACTTC. Its translation is CSVGTGGRETQYF.